This T cell receptor (beta chain) was recovered during a study of blood T cell repertoires in COVID-19. Whole-study context: Material from acute and convalescent COVID-19 was sourced from the United States, Italy and Spain. T cells, B-cell-depleted T cells, or PBMCs supplied cDNA or gDNA.

As processed by the authors: By means of reference gene primer amplification, nucleated cell counts were estimated. The repertoire was sequenced with immunoSEQ multiplex PCR; TCRdb's copy has only in-frame clones and lacks some. V, J and clone size reflect that table, while D and trimming were determined from the DNA. The sample consists of about 74,000 clones, around 88% of them appearing once. Trimming cost V 2 bases and J 0 bases, with 4 bases left between them. In germline, CDR1 is MRHNA, CDR2 SNTAGT. CDR3 length equals 14 residues. This chain links TRBV6-4 with TRBJ2-2, with D unresolved. Sequencing was carried out using peripheral blood. The receptor's source is an elderly woman with active or convalescent COVID-19. The CDR3, as DNA: TGTGCCAGCAGTGACCAATCGAACACCGGGGAGCTGTTTTTT. It encodes CASSDQSNTGELFF.